The 17 T cell receptor beta chains in this list originate from one sample, sequenced in a study of blood T cell repertoires in COVID-19. Assay used: immunoSEQ multiplex PCR; TCRdb lists only in-frame clones, some missing. Of roughly 220,000 clones in the sample, roughly 84% were seen once. Specimen: peripheral blood. These receptors all stem from a man aged 25-45 years with active or convalescent COVID-19.

This chain uses TRBV4-1 with TRBJ1-2; D uncertain. CDR3 length equals 15 residues. Germline-derived CDR1 and CDR2 are MGHRA and YSYEKL. The ends were cut back, 0 bases at V and 5 bases at J, with 13 bases in the middle. CDR3 DNA: TGCGCCAGCAGCCAAGAGAGGGCAGAGTTGTATGGCTACACCTTC. Amino acids: CASSQERAELYGYTF.

The gene calls are TRBV29-1 and TRBJ2-7; 11 nucleotides match TRBD2. The trim removed 4 bases at V and 3 bases at J, leaving 5 bases unmatched. Germline V lookup: CDR1 SQVTM, CDR2 ANQGSEA. The length of the CDR3 is 14 residues. The CDR3 region has the DNA TGCAGCGTTGCCGGGACTAGCGGTATCTACGAGCAGTACTTC. It yields the protein CSVAGTSGIYEQYF.

The chain is built from TRBV2 and TRBJ1-5, with D unclear. V dropped 5 bases and J dropped 7 bases, with 9 bases sitting between them. CDR3 length: 12 residues. Germline-derived CDR1 and CDR2 are SNHLY and FYNNEI. CDR3 DNA sequence: TGTGCCAGCAGTACGGTTCGGCAGCCCCAGCATTTT. It yields the protein CASSTVRQPQHF. Supplemented by reference TRBV2 and TRBJ1-5, the full variable domain reads EPEVTQTPSHQVTQMGQEVILRCVPISNHLYFYWYRQILGQKVEFLVSFYNNEISEKSEIFDDQFSVERPDGSNFTLKIRSTKLEDSAMYFCASSTVRQPQHFGDGTRLSIL.

The chain links TRBV10-2 to TRBJ2-3; 9 bases are shared with TRBD2. From germline, CDR1 is WSHSY and CDR2 SAAADI. The J segment lost 1 base and the V segment lost 10 bases, leaving 6 bases of the junction unmatched. The CDR3 covers 14 residues. The CDR3 bases are TGCGCCACCCGACCTAGCGGGGGCACAGATACGCAGTATTTT. Protein product: CATRPSGGTDTQYF.

The CDR3 loop is CASGWGPWNTGELFF. For the CDR3, the DNA is TGTGCCAGCGGCTGGGGGCCCTGGAACACCGGGGAGCTGTTTTTT. This chain links TRBV7-2 with TRBJ2-2; a possible D gene is TRBD1 (6 bases). V was pared by 8 bases and J by 1 base, with 14 bases between. The CDR3 is made up of 15 amino acids. Germline lookup yields CDR1 SGHTA and CDR2 FQGNSA.

The chain joins TRBV6-5 to TRBJ1-5; 8 bases map to TRBD1. J was trimmed by 7 bases and V by 5 bases; bases with no gene match: 10. Germline V gives CDR1 MNHEY, CDR2 SVGAGI. The CDR3 runs 15 residues. The CDR3 bases are TGTGCCAGCAGTACAACAGGGGGAATAAGCCAGCCCCAGCATTTT. It encodes CASSTTGGISQPQHF.

The CDR3, as DNA: TGTGCCAGTAGTATAGCCCTAAATAGCAATCAGCCCCAGCATTTT. Encoded protein: CASSIALNSNQPQHF. V usage is TRBV19 and J usage is TRBJ1-5; no definite D call. Germline CDR1 reads LNHDA; CDR2 reads SQIVND (reference sequence). CDR3 length: 15 residues. The germline V and J ends were trimmed by 1 base and 0 bases, with 7 bases remaining between them.

V usage is TRBV5-1 and J usage is TRBJ2-4; 8 nucleotides align to TRBD1. Germline V gene data show CDR1 as SGHRS and CDR2 as YFSETQ. After removal of 2 bases from V and 3 bases from J, the junction contained 7 bases not matched to a gene. The CDR3 extends over 16 amino acids. CDR3 region: CASSFQGAMVKNIQYF. CDR3 DNA: TGCGCCAGCAGCTTCCAGGGGGCGATGGTCAAAAACATTCAGTACTTC.

The V and J genes are TRBV11-2 and TRBJ2-3; D may be TRBD2 (6 bases). CDR3 length: 15 residues. CDR1 and CDR2 (germline): SGHAT, FQNNGV. V shed 5 bases and J shed 0 bases, with 12 bases lying between them. CDR3 in amino acids: CASSPGLASTDTQYF. For the CDR3, the DNA is TGTGCCAGCAGCCCGGGACTCGCTAGCACAGATACGCAGTATTTT.

V usage is TRBV29-1 and J usage is TRBJ1-2, with a possible D match to TRBD1 (5 bases). Per the germline V gene, CDR1 is SQVTM and CDR2 is ANQGSEA. The CDR3 is made up of 11 amino acids. V was cut by 4 bases and J by 6 bases, with 9 bases left in between. This CDR3 reads CSVARGDGYTF. CDR3 coding DNA: TGCAGCGTTGCTCGGGGGGATGGCTACACCTTC.

The rearrangement uses TRBV14 and TRBJ1-1; a possible D gene is TRBD1 (5 bases). Trimming shortened V by 1 base and J by 0 bases, and 12 bases separated the two germline ends. The germline V gene encodes CDR1 SGHDN and CDR2 FVKESK. This CDR3 region has 16 residues. Here the CDR3 reads CASSQAPGYLNTEAFF. DNA of the CDR3: TGTGCCAGCAGCCAAGCCCCAGGGTACCTGAACACTGAAGCTTTCTTT.

The CDR3 loop is CASTPGDTDTQYF. The CDR3 DNA is TGTGCCAGCACCCCGGGGGACACAGATACGCAGTATTTT. This sequence joins TRBV2 and TRBJ2-3; D possibly corresponds to TRBD2 (6 bases). CDR3 length equals 13 residues. The germline V gene encodes CDR1 SNHLY and CDR2 FYNNEI. Trimming stripped 7 bases from V and 2 bases from J, with 10 bases between.

The chain recombines TRBV7-2 with TRBJ2-7; a weak D match, TRBD2 (5 bases). CDR1 is SGHTA, CDR2 FQGNSA, per germline. Trimming took off 5 bases at V and 2 bases at J, with 13 bases between the two ends. The CDR3 has 14 residues. The CDR3, as DNA: TGTGCCAGCAGCCCCTTAGCGCTAGCCTACGAGCAGTACTTC. Protein product: CASSPLALAYEQYF. The variable domain in full, completed from reference TRBV7-2 and TRBJ2-7, reads GAGVSQSPSNKVTEKGKDVELRCDPISGHTALYWYRQSLGQGLEFLIYFQGNSAPDKSGLPSDRFSAERTGGSVSTLTIQRTQQEDSAVYLCASSPLALAYEQYFGPGTRLTVT.

The chain uses TRBV23-1 and TRBJ2-7, with a possible D match to TRBD2 (5 bases). TRBV23-1 is annotated as an ORF whose role is uncertain. V lost 5 bases and J lost 1, with 15 bases in between. The CDR3 covers 15 residues. CDR3 DNA: TGCGCCAGCAGTGTTTTGCGGGTTGGGTCCTACGAGCAGTACTTC. Amino acids: CASSVLRVGSYEQYF.

This chain connects TRBV15 to TRBJ1-4; D perhaps matches TRBD1 (5 bases). V lost 0 bases and J lost 4, with 12 bases in between. The CDR3 has 16 residues. Germline-derived CDR1 and CDR2 are LNHNV and YYDKDF (reference sequence). The chain's CDR3 is CATSRDRTPGNEKLFF. In DNA form, the CDR3 reads TGTGCCACCAGCAGAGATCGGACACCCGGTAATGAAAAACTGTTTTTT. Looking up the rest from reference TRBV15 and TRBJ1-4 gives the full variable domain: DAMVIQNPRYQVTQFGKPVTLSCSQTLNHNVMYWYQQKSSQAPKLLFHYYDKDFNNEADTPDNFQSRRPNTSFCFLDIRSPGLGDTAMYLCATSRDRTPGNEKLFFGSGTQLSVL.

Here the CDR3 DNA reads TGCGCCAGCAGCTTGGACAGGGGCAATGAGCAGTTCTTC. It specifies CASSLDRGNEQFF. V is TRBV5-1 and J is TRBJ2-1, with 7 positions matching TRBD1. J lost 6 bases, V lost 0 bases, and 0 bases had no gene match. CDR1 and CDR2 (germline): SGHRS, YFSETQ. The CDR3 extends over 13 amino acids.

This clone was observed a few times. V gene TRBV10-2 combines with J gene TRBJ1-2; D ambiguous. Trimming removed 8 bases from V and 5 bases from J, with 9 bases in between. The CDR3 spans 11 residues. Germline loops: CDR1 WSHSY, CDR2 SAAADI. The CDR3 region has the DNA TGCGCCAGCTTGGCGGGGTATGGCTACACCTTC. Translating it yields CASLAGYGYTF.